This T cell receptor (beta chain) was documented in a study of beta chain features in type 1 diabetes. Overall study findings and caveats: The influence of HLA type on TCRB rearrangement stayed undetermined.

This clone occurred a few times. Its antigen is unidentified. cDNA synthesis used the whole RNA isolate, giving expressed TCRB sequences. Sequencing was performed with immunoSEQ multiplex PCR; in TCRdb, only in-frame clones are kept and a portion is missing. This table has under 500,000 clones, approximately 31% appearing once. The CDR3 sequence is 14 residues long. The V and J ends lost 0 bases and 1 base respectively, with 10 bases between them. Germline V gives CDR1 SQVTM, CDR2 ANQGSEA. The source material was naive CD4+ T cells from blood. The chain links TRBV29-1 to TRBJ2-7, with D unclear. The receptor comes from a man younger than 35 in good health. CDR3 coding DNA: TGCAGCGTTGAAGATCGGCCTGCGTCCTACGAGCAGTACTTC. Encoded protein: CSVEDRPASYEQYF.